The rows below give T cell receptor beta chains drawn from one sample of a study of shared clonotypes between healthy human individuals. The assay was immunoSEQ multiplex PCR, and TCRdb's table has in-frame clones only and misses some. In the table there are about 1 million clones, around 82% of which are singletons. The material sequenced was memory CD4+ T cells from PBMCs. These receptors came from a man between 18 and 35 years old in good health. Some clones in this sample may be carry-over from other donors' samples. Each CDR3 is given with its conserved first and last residue. The D gene is left open where the match is weak.

len	j_gene	v_gene	d_gene	CDR3aa
16	TRBJ2-5	TRBV4-1	TRBD1	CASSLTGTGGRETQYF
16	TRBJ2-5	TRBV4-2	TRBD2	CASSQEPLAGQETQYF
16	TRBJ2-7	TRBV28	TRBD2	CASTLYLAGGYYEQYF
12	TRBJ2-1	TRBV11-3	-	CASSLAGNEQFF
13	TRBJ1-3	TRBV28	-	CASSLVSGNTIYF
12	TRBJ2-3	TRBV5-4	-	CASRKGTDTQYF
15	TRBJ1-1	TRBV11-2	TRBD1	CASSLPQGADTEAFF
15	TRBJ2-5	TRBV5-1	-	CASSLGSALQETQYF
14	TRBJ2-4	TRBV4-1	-	CASSQPLAKNIQYF
17	TRBJ2-2	TRBV19	TRBD1	CASNARAGGVYTGELFF
16	TRBJ2-7	TRBV14	-	CASSQGGAAVLYEQYF
15	TRBJ2-7	TRBV28	-	CASSPAGDVSYEQYF
17	TRBJ1-5	TRBV27	TRBD1	CASSGISGQGRFQPQHF
17	TRBJ2-6	TRBV7-2	TRBD1	CASSFWTGRGGANVLTF
14	TRBJ2-7	TRBV7-2	TRBD2	CASTRREGPYEQYF
11	TRBJ2-1	TRBV20-1	-	CSAKSYNEQFF
14	TRBJ2-5	TRBV19	-	CASSPTRSGETQYF
16	TRBJ2-1	TRBV4-1	-	CASSQGPMAHYNEQFF
15	TRBJ2-1	TRBV7-7	-	CASSPLNLAHNEQFF
14	TRBJ2-3	TRBV28	TRBD2	CASKAGGPTDTQYF
15	TRBJ1-4	TRBV18	-	CASSPNREVGEKLFF
17	TRBJ2-4	TRBV7-8	TRBD2	CASSPRGDGVAKNIQYF
11	TRBJ2-3	TRBV29-1	-	CSANSGEGKYF
16	TRBJ2-3	TRBV5-1	-	CASSRGAGSSTDTQYF
14	TRBJ2-5	TRBV6-1	-	CASSEARGRETQYF
14	TRBJ2-5	TRBV5-4	-	CASSSDPTSRTQYF
14	TRBJ1-1	TRBV2	-	CASSVIERNTEAFF
17	TRBJ1-1	TRBV27	TRBD1	CASSSINSRGGYTEAFF
14	TRBJ2-5	TRBV7-2	-	CASSLQRIEGAQYF
14	TRBJ1-1	TRBV21-1	-	CASSKEPGGTEAFF
14	TRBJ2-7	TRBV7-6	-	CASSLGISSYEQYF
14	TRBJ2-7	TRBV11-3	TRBD1	CASSSGGGVYEQYF
14	TRBJ1-5	TRBV19	TRBD1	CASSRGQGNQPQHF
15	TRBJ1-1	TRBV6-1	-	CASSPPGHMNTEAFF
14	TRBJ2-7	TRBV13	-	CASSLEQAVGEQYF
14	TRBJ1-2	TRBV10-3	-	CAINPTGGGYGYTF
15	TRBJ2-7	TRBV10-3	-	CAISDKANIIYEQYF
14	TRBJ2-7	TRBV7-8	TRBD2	CASSASGLAGEQYF
12	TRBJ2-7	TRBV10-3	TRBD1	CAIADRGYEQYF
15	TRBJ2-1	TRBV5-6	-	CASSLGPDLRVEQFF
13	TRBJ1-2	TRBV28	-	CASSPAGDYGYTF
12	TRBJ2-3	TRBV28	-	CASARLGRTQYF
18	TRBJ2-2	TRBV11-2	TRBD1	CASSLSFGTGANTGELFF
16	TRBJ2-1	TRBV4-1	TRBD2	CASSQEETSGRPEQFF
15	TRBJ2-7	TRBV5-1	TRBD2	CASSPRAGGRFEQYF
16	TRBJ2-1	TRBV15	-	CATSRGRLGMYNEQFF